The source of this T cell receptor (beta chain) is a study of T cell repertoires in cytomegalovirus infection. Study background: CMV infection together with matching HLA type was indicated by public TCR beta signatures.

TCRdb ran MiXCR on the reads and lists one entry per CDR3 protein. The sample has under 130,000 distinct CDR3 sequences, roughly 39% seen once. This clonotype came up a few times. Its target is not known. The CDR3 is made up of 13 amino acids. Germline values: CDR1 SGHVS, CDR2 FNYEAQ. The V end lost 5 bases, the J end lost 0 bases, and 7 bases lay between the germline ends. Regarding the study as a whole: Dominant in the ex vivo response were TCR beta clonotypes restricted by HLA-C and specific for CMV.

The chain links TRBV7-6 to TRBJ2-5, with D perhaps TRBD1 (6 bases). This sequence was found in a human donor in good health (CMV status not recorded). Some clones in this sample may be carry-over from other donors' samples. The sequences come from CD8+ T cells from cultured PBMCs, collected from culture after CMV antigen stimulation. In DNA form, the CDR3 reads TGTGCCAGCAGCCCAGGGGACCAAGAGACCCAGTACTTC. Translating gives CASSPGDQETQYF.